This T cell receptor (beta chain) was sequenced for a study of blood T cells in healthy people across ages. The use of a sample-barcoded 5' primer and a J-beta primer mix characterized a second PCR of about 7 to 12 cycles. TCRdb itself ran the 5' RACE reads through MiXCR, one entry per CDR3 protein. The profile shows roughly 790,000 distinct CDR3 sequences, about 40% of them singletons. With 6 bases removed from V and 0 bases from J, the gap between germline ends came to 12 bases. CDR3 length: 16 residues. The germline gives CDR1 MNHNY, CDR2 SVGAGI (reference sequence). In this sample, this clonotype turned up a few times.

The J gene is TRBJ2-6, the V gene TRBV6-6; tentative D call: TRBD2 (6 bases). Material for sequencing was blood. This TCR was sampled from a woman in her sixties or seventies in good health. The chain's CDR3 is CASRLGGPSGANVLTF. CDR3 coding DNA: TGTGCCAGCAGACTCGGGGGTCCCTCTGGGGCCAACGTCCTGACTTTC.